Below, 17 T cell receptor beta chains from the same sample are listed, as sequenced in a study of T cell clones after liver transplantation. Clones were read by immunoSEQ multiplex PCR, and TCRdb kept only the in-frame ones, dropping some. Among about 75,000 clones listed, around four fifths were seen once. The sample consisted of CD4+ T cells from blood, taken about 50 months after liver transplant. These receptors were taken from a human patient who received a liver transplant. Some T cells may be supplied by the graft donor.

V and J are TRBV14 and TRBJ2-2; D might be TRBD1 or TRBD2, each matching 5 bases. The germline V and J ends were trimmed by 4 bases and 5 bases, with 14 bases remaining between them. The CDR3 loop spans 15 amino acids. In germline, CDR1 is SGHDN, CDR2 FVKESK. CDR3 protein: CASSPRVGVTGELFF. The CDR3 DNA follows: TGTGCCAGCAGCCCCCGGGTGGGGGTTACCGGGGAGCTGTTTTTT.

V and J are TRBV5-5 and TRBJ2-3, with 7 nucleotides matching TRBD1. The germline V gene encodes CDR1 SGHKS and CDR2 YYEKEE (reference sequence). The J segment lost 0 bases and the V segment lost 2 bases, leaving 6 bases of the junction unmatched. CDR3 length: 16 amino acids. DNA for the CDR3: TGTGCCAGCAGCTTAAGACAGGGACAAAGCACAGATACGCAGTATTTT. This encodes CASSLRQGQSTDTQYF.

The V call is TRBV4-2, the J call TRBJ2-3; TRBD2 agrees at 8 bases. CDR1 is LGHNA and CDR2 is YNFKEQ in the germline V gene. V gave up 0 bases and J gave up 6 bases; unmatched junction bases: 8. The CDR3 has 16 residues. The CDR3 DNA reads TGTGCCAGCAGCCAAGATCATGGGCGGGGGGCTGATACGCAGTATTTT. As protein: CASSQDHGRGADTQYF.

The chain carries TRBV6-6 and TRBJ2-7; D possibly corresponds to TRBD1 (6 bases). Trimming removed 2 bases at V and 6 bases at J, with 8 bases between. The CDR3 is 12 residues long. The germline V gene encodes CDR1 MNHNY and CDR2 SVGAGI (reference sequence). The CDR3 sequence: CASSYQGGEQYF. Here the CDR3 DNA reads TGTGCCAGCAGTTACCAAGGGGGCGAGCAGTACTTC.

The genes are TRBV7-6 and TRBJ2-7; 8 bases line up with TRBD2. Germline V gene sequence: CDR1 SGHVS, CDR2 FNYEAQ. This CDR3 contains 15 residues. V lost 1 base to trimming and J lost 1 base; unmatched junction nucleotides: 3. The CDR3, as DNA: TGTGCCAGCAGCTTAGTAGCGGGGTCTTCCTACGAGCAGTACTTC. Its translation is CASSLVAGSSYEQYF. The entire variable domain, with the rest obtained from reference TRBV7-6 and TRBJ2-7, is as follows: GAGVSQSPRYKVTKRGQDVALRCDPISGHVSLYWYRQALGQGPEFLTYFNYEAQQDKSGLPNDRFSAERPEGSISTLTIQRTEQRDSAMYRCASSLVAGSSYEQYFGPGTRLTVT.

This chain uses TRBV9 with TRBJ2-5, with D perhaps assigned TRBD1 or TRBD2 (7 bases each). V was pared by 4 bases and J by 5 bases, with 15 bases between. Germline V gene sequence: CDR1 SGDLS, CDR2 YYNGEE. CDR3 length: 14 residues. In DNA, the CDR3 is TGTGCCAGCAGCCCCAGGGGGGGGTTGGAGACCCAGTACTTC. Translation gives CASSPRGGLETQYF. Drawing the rest from reference TRBV9 and TRBJ2-5, the complete variable domain is DSGVTQTPKHLITATGQRVTLRCSPRSGDLSVYWYQQSLDQGLQFLIQYYNGEERAKGNILERFSAQQFPDLHSELNLSSLELGDSALYFCASSPRGGLETQYFGPGTRLLVL.

The V gene is TRBV30, the J gene TRBJ1-5, with a weak D call TRBD1 (5 bases). The V end lost 4 bases, the J end lost 9 bases, and 25 bases lay between the germline ends. Germline CDR1 and CDR2: GTSNPN and SVGIG (reference sequence). The CDR3 is made up of 16 amino acids. The CDR3 is CAWTPQGQRAFRPQHF. In DNA, the CDR3 is TGTGCCTGGACGCCTCAGGGCCAGCGCGCCTTTCGGCCCCAGCATTTT.

The chain links TRBV6-5 to TRBJ1-2; maybe TRBD1 (5 bases). The CDR3 extends over 14 amino acids. Per the germline V gene, CDR1 is MNHEY and CDR2 is SVGAGI. V was clipped by 8 bases and J by 8 bases, with 21 bases between them. The CDR3 sequence is CASGRDPSGDGYTF. As DNA, the CDR3 is TGTGCCAGCGGCAGGGACCCCTCCGGGGACGGCTACACCTTC.

V is TRBV7-2 and J is TRBJ2-1; D remains ambiguous. Germline assignment: CDR1 SGHTA and CDR2 FQGNSA. The CDR3 has 16 residues. V lost 5 bases to trimming and J lost 0 bases, with 14 bases between them. The CDR3 bases are TGTGCCAGCAGCCAGCGCCGCGGCAGCTCCTACAATGAGCAGTTCTTC. This encodes CASSQRRGSSYNEQFF.

The rearrangement joins TRBV15 to TRBJ2-6; D possibly corresponds to TRBD2 (5 bases). Germline loops: CDR1 LNHNV, CDR2 YYDKDF (reference sequence). The CDR3 consists of 16 residues. The V gene lost 2 bases and the J gene lost 0 bases, with 8 bases spanning the gap. The CDR3 coding sequence is TGTGCCACCAGCAGACTCGGGGTCTCTGGGGCCAACGTCCTGACTTTC. This codes for CATSRLGVSGANVLTF.

The chain employs TRBV9 and TRBJ2-7; TRBD1 matches at 7 bases. Losses at the gene ends were 0 bases for V and 5 bases for J; bases not matched to a gene: 2. The CDR3 is made up of 13 amino acids. Germline V gene lookup returns CDR1 SGDLS and CDR2 YYNGEE. CDR3 in amino acids: CASSVGGGNEQYF. The CDR3 DNA reads TGTGCCAGCAGCGTAGGAGGGGGCAACGAGCAGTACTTC.

The table lists this clone with many counts. V and J are TRBV5-8 and TRBJ1-2, with unresolved D. Trimming removed 0 bases from V and 7 bases from J, with 7 bases in between. Germline CDR1 is SGHTS and CDR2 is YDEGEE. CDR3 length equals 12 residues. CDR3 in DNA: TGTGCCAGCAGCTTGGATGACACTGGCTACACCTTC. It is translated as CASSLDDTGYTF.

This sequence joins TRBV6-1 and TRBJ1-2, with TRBD1 identical over 9 bases. This CDR3 region has 14 residues. Germline assignment: CDR1 MNHNS and CDR2 SASEGT. Germline trimming cut 6 bases from V and 2 bases from J; bases unmatched to any gene: 4. The CDR3 loop is CASSLGQGNYGYTF. CDR3 in DNA: TGTGCCAGCAGCCTCGGACAGGGGAACTATGGCTACACCTTC.

The chain employs TRBV11-2 and TRBJ2-1; 13 nucleotides align to TRBD2. This CDR3 contains 15 residues. Unmatched junction bases numbered 12, after V lost 11 bases and J lost 8 bases. The germline gives CDR1 SGHAT, CDR2 FQNNGV. CDR3 sequence: CASGTSGTLEDEQFF. The CDR3 bases are TGTGCCTCCGGGACTAGCGGGACCCTCGAGGATGAGCAGTTCTTC. Based on the CDR3 plus reference TRBV11-2 and TRBJ2-1, the full variable domain is EAGVAQSPRYKIIEKRQSVAFWCNPISGHATLYWYQQILGQGPKLLIQFQNNGVVDDSQLPKDRFSAERLKGVDSTLKIQPAKLEDSAVYLCASGTSGTLEDEQFFGPGTRLTVL.

The chain joins TRBV10-3 to TRBJ2-7; D unclear. The CDR3 is made up of 12 amino acids. The germline V gene encodes CDR1 ENHRY and CDR2 SYGVKD. Trimming removed 0 bases from V and 6 bases from J, with 6 bases in between. CDR3 DNA sequence: TGTGCCATCAGTGAGTCTGGGTCCGAGCAGTACTTC. Translated, it gives CAISESGSEQYF.

The chain is built from TRBV10-3 and TRBJ2-3; D gene ambiguous. This CDR3 comprises 13 residues. V was cut by 0 bases and J by 2 bases, with 3 bases left in between. Germline V CDR1 and CDR2: ENHRY, SYGVKD. CDR3 amino acids: CAISESLTDTQYF. The CDR3 region has the DNA TGTGCCATCAGTGAGTCTCTCACAGATACGCAGTATTTT.

This chain joins TRBV5-1 and TRBJ1-2, with 8 bases aligning to TRBD1. J lost 6 bases, V lost 1 base, and 5 bases had no gene match. Germline lookup yields CDR1 SGHRS and CDR2 YFSETQ. CDR3 length equals 14 residues. The CDR3 loop reads CASSLLGQGDGYTF. The CDR3 region has the DNA TGCGCCAGCAGCTTGCTCGGACAGGGAGATGGCTACACCTTC.